The next 14 T cell receptor beta chains were all read from a single sample in a study of blood T cell repertoires in COVID-19. TCRdb's copy holds only in-frame clones and misses some; the assay was immunoSEQ multiplex PCR. The sample includes fewer than 40,000 clones, roughly 80% of them seen just once. The material sequenced was peripheral blood. The receptors were sampled from a man between 60 and 75 years old with active COVID-19.

The genes are TRBV15 and TRBJ1-6; 10 bases agree with TRBD1. With 5 bases clipped from V and 7 bases from J, the junction kept 2 bases outside the gene matches. CDR1 and CDR2 (germline): LNHNV, YYDKDF (reference sequence). The CDR3 length is 14 residues. CDR3 amino acids: CATSLGQGNSPLHF. The CDR3 DNA reads TGTGCCACCAGCCTGGGACAGGGGAATTCACCCCTCCACTTT.

The J gene is TRBJ2-6, the V gene TRBV18; the D gene is possibly TRBD2 (5 bases). The CDR3 spans 17 residues. Per germline, CDR1 KGHSH and CDR2 LQKENI. The germline V and J ends were trimmed by 2 bases and 2 bases, with 13 bases remaining between them. The CDR3 spells CASSPGLAGPGANVLTF. The CDR3 DNA is TGTGCCAGCTCACCAGGACTTGCGGGTCCTGGGGCCAACGTCCTGACTTTC.

V and J are TRBV12-3 or TRBV12-4 and TRBJ2-3; D gene uncertain. The CDR3 covers 12 residues. Trimming shortened V by 6 bases and J by 3 bases, and 7 bases separated the two germline ends. Here the CDR3 reads CASRRSTDTQYF. CDR3 nucleotides: TGTGCCAGCAGAAGGAGTACAGATACGCAGTATTTT.

The CDR3 DNA sequence: TGTGCCAGCACCCCCGCGTTGAGGGGGAGACCCCCGAGCACAGATACGCAGTATTTT. Its protein product is CASTPALRGRPPSTDTQYF. The V gene is TRBV5-6, the J gene TRBJ2-3, with D perhaps matching TRBD1 (6 bases). Trimming shortened V by 6 bases and J by 0 bases, and 26 bases separated the two germline ends. There are 19 residues in the CDR3. The germline gives CDR1 SGHDT, CDR2 YYEEEE.

The V call is TRBV7-2, the J call TRBJ1-2; D is undetermined. Germline assignment: CDR1 SGHTA and CDR2 FQGNSA. The CDR3 covers 15 residues. Trimming removed 1 base from V and 4 bases from J, with 13 bases in between. CDR3 sequence: CASSLGPERGYGYTF. The DNA of the CDR3 is TGTGCCAGCAGCTTAGGCCCCGAACGGGGCTATGGCTACACCTTC.

For the CDR3, the DNA is TGTGCCAGCAGCCGGCGGGGACTAGCGCCTCAAGAGACCCAGTACTTC. This sequence encodes CASSRRGLAPQETQYF. V is TRBV7-9 and J is TRBJ2-5; 10 nucleotides align to TRBD2. Germline V CDR1 and CDR2: SEHNR, FQNEAQ (reference sequence). The V segment lost 5 bases and the J segment 2 bases; nucleotides outside the gene matches: 8. The CDR3 is 16 amino acids.

The V gene is TRBV18, the J gene TRBJ1-6; D perhaps matches TRBD1 (6 bases). The CDR3 consists of 15 residues. The V gene lost 5 bases and the J gene lost 9 bases, with 17 bases spanning the gap. CDR1 and CDR2 from the germline V gene are KGHSH and LQKENI. The DNA of the CDR3 is TGTGCCAGCTCAAATCAAGGGGGACGTGGTTCACCCCTCCACTTT. Translating it yields CASSNQGGRGSPLHF.

This rearrangement joins TRBV7-6 to TRBJ1-1, with D tentatively TRBD1 (6 bases). V shed 0 bases and J shed 2 bases, with 7 bases lying between them. From germline, CDR1 is SGHVS and CDR2 FNYEAQ. This CDR3 has 14 residues. CDR3 nucleotide sequence: TGTGCCAGCAGCTTAGCGGGGGCTAACACTGAAGCTTTCTTT. Protein: CASSLAGANTEAFF.

V is TRBV20-1 and J is TRBJ1-1, with D hard to call. This CDR3 is 9 amino acids long. The V and J ends lost 3 bases and 14 bases respectively, with 10 bases between them. Germline V gives CDR1 DFQATT, CDR2 SNEGSKA (reference sequence). CDR3 bases: TGCAGTGCTAGGTCTGACACCTTCTTT. This translates into CSARSDTFF.

V gene TRBV7-2 combines with J gene TRBJ2-5; D may be TRBD2 (5 bases). V lost 3 bases and J 4 bases, leaving 9 bases between the germline ends. There are 13 residues in the CDR3. Germline lookup yields CDR1 SGHTA and CDR2 FQGNSA. The CDR3 spells CASSFSDGETQYF. CDR3 in DNA: TGTGCCAGCAGCTTTAGCGACGGAGAGACCCAGTACTTC.

The rearrangement uses TRBV9 and TRBJ2-2, with TRBD2 matching over 9 bases. Germline V gene data show CDR1 as SGDLS and CDR2 as YYNGEE. The CDR3 loop spans 14 amino acids. V was clipped by 4 bases and J by 6 bases; unmatched bases: 4. In DNA form, the CDR3 reads TGTGCCAGCAGCTCCGGGACTAGCCCCGGGGAGCTGTTTTTT. This sequence encodes CASSSGTSPGELFF.

This chain links TRBV2 with TRBJ2-2, with 12 nucleotides matching TRBD2. CDR3 size: 14 residues. The V segment lost 7 bases and the J segment 5 bases; nucleotides outside the gene matches: 2. Germline V CDR1 and CDR2: SNHLY, FYNNEI. The CDR3 protein is CASTGLAGTGELFF. The DNA of the CDR3 is TGTGCCAGCACCGGACTAGCGGGGACCGGGGAGCTGTTTTTT.

The gene calls are TRBV6-1 and TRBJ2-7; D is possibly TRBD2 (5 bases). V lost 3 bases and J 0 bases, leaving 12 bases between the germline ends. The CDR3 is made up of 15 amino acids. Germline CDR1 MNHNS, CDR2 SASEGT. The CDR3 sequence: CASSDAVGSSYEQYF. In DNA, the CDR3 is TGTGCCAGCAGTGATGCGGTGGGGAGCTCCTACGAGCAGTACTTC.

This clone was counted once. This chain uses TRBV27 with TRBJ2-6, with 7 bases matching TRBD1. Germline lookup yields CDR1 MNHEY and CDR2 SMNVEV (reference sequence). This CDR3 spans 16 amino acids. V shed 8 bases and J 6 bases; nucleotides not matched to a gene: 13. The CDR3 region is CASGRQGTIEANVLTF. In nucleotides, the CDR3 is TGTGCCAGCGGGCGACAGGGCACCATAGAGGCCAACGTCCTGACTTTC.